By frequency in the sample, the clone carrying this T cell receptor beta chain is medium-sized. The data were produced by immunoSEQ multiplex PCR, yet TCRdb's version contains in-frame clones alone and is incomplete. The sample lists approximately 70,000 clones, 60% to 80% occurring once. The sample comes from a study of blood T cell repertoires in COVID-19. The CDR3 loop spans 16 amino acids. V was shortened by 1 base and J by 0 bases, with 11 bases between the two germline ends. The germline V gene has CDR1 SGHDT and CDR2 YYEEEE. The V and J genes are TRBV5-6 and TRBJ1-3, with D perhaps matching TRBD1 (5 bases). The sequenced sample was peripheral blood. The sequence derives from an older woman with acute or convalescent COVID-19. The CDR3 DNA reads as TGTGCCAGCAGCTTGAAAAAGACAGCCTCTGGAAACACCATATATTTT. Translating gives CASSLKKTASGNTIYF.